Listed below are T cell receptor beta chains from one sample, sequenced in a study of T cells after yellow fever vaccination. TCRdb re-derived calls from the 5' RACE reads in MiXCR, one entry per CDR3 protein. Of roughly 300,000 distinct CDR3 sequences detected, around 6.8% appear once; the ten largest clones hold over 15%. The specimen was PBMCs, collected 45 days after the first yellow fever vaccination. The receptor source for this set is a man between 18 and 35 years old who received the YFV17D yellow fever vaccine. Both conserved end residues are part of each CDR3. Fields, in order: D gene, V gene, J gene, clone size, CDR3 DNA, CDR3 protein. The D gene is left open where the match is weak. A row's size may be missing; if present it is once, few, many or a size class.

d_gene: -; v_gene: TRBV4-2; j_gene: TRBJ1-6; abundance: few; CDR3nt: TGTGCCAGCAGCCAAGGAGGCGAATACCCTTCCTATAATTCACCCCTCCACTTT; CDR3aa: CASSQGGEYPSYNSPLHF
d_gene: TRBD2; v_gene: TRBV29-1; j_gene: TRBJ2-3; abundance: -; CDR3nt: TGCAGCGTTGCCATATCGGGGGGGCCGTCAGATACGCAGTATTTT; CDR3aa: CSVAISGGPSDTQYF
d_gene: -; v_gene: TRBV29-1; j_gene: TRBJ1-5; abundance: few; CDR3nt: TGCAGCGTTCGATCGGACAATGGCAATCAGCCCCAGCATTTT; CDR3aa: CSVRSDNGNQPQHF
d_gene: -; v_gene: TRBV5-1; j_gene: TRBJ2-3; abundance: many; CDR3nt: TGCGCCAGCAGCAGGACATCTAGCACAGATACGCAGTATTTT; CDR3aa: CASSRTSSTDTQYF
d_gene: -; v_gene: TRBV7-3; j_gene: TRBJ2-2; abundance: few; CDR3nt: TGTGCCAGCAGCTTCCGAGGGGGTGGGGACGTGAGGCCCGGGGAGCTGTTTTTT; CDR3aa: CASSFRGGGDVRPGELFF
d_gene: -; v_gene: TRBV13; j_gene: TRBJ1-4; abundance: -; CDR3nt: TGTGCCAGCAGCTGGGCGTTGGGGGCCGGGGAAAAACTGTTTTTT; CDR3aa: CASSWALGAGEKLFF
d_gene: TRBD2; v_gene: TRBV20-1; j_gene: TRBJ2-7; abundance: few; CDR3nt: TGCAGTGCTAGGACTAGCGGGTTTCGGTACGAGCAGTACTTC; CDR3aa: CSARTSGFRYEQYF
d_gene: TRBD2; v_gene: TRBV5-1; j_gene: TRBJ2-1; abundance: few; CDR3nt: TGCGCCAGCTACAAAGACGCGGGGGGCCCCAAGAACAATGAGCAGTTCTTC; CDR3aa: CASYKDAGGPKNNEQFF
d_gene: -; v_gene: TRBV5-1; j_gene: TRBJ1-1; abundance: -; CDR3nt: TGCGCCAGCAAACCTGGGGGTAGTCCTGAAGCTTTCTTT; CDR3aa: CASKPGGSPEAFF
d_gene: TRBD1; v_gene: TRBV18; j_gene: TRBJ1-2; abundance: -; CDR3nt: TGTGCCAGCTCACCACAGGGGACAGGGGGCTACTATGGCTACACCTTC; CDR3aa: CASSPQGTGGYYGYTF
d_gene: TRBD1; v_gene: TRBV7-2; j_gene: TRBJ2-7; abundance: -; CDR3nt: TGTGCCAGCAGCCAGCCGGGACAGGGAGTGAGAGAGCAGTACTTC; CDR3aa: CASSQPGQGVREQYF
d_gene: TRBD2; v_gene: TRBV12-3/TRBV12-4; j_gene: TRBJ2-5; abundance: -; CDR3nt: TGTGCCAGCAGTTTCAAGGGACTAGCGGGGAGAGAGACCCAGTACTTC; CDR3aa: CASSFKGLAGRETQYF
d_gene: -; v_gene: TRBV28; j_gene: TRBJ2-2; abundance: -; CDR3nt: TGTGCCAGCAGTTTAATCGGGGCCGGGGAGCTGTTTTTT; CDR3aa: CASSLIGAGELFF
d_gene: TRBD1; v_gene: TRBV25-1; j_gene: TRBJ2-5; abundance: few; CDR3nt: TGTGCCAGCAGTGAGCTCACGACAGGGAGAGAGACCCAGTACTTC; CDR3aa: CASSELTTGRETQYF
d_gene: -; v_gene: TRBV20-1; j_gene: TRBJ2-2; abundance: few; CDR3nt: TGCAGTGCTAGAGACGGCGGGTGGAACACCGGGGAGCTGTTTTTT; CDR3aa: CSARDGGWNTGELFF
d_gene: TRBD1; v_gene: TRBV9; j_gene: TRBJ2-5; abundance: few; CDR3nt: TGTGCCAGCAGTGTAGGGACAGGGGGACTGGAGACCCAGTACTTC; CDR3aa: CASSVGTGGLETQYF
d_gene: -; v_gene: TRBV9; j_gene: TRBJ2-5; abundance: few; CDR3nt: TGTGCCAGCAGCGTGGGAAGGGGGAAAGAGACCCAGTACTTC; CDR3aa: CASSVGRGKETQYF
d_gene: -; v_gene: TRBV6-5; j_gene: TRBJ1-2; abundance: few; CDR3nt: TGTGCCAGCAGTTACGTGGGCTGGGGGGATGGCTACACCTTC; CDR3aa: CASSYVGWGDGYTF
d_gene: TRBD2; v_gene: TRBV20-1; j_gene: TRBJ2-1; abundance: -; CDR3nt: TGCAGTGCAAGGACTAGCGGGGTAGGGCAGTTCTTC; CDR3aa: CSARTSGVGQFF
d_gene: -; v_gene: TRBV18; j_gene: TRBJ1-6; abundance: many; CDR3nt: TGTGCCAGCTCACCACCGAATTCAGATTTGAATAATTCACCCCTCCACTTT; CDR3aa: CASSPPNSDLNNSPLHF
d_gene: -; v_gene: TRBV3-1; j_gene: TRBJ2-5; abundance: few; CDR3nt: TGTGCCAGCAGCCAAGATGCACAGGGTCTTACCCAGTACTTC; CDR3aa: CASSQDAQGLTQYF
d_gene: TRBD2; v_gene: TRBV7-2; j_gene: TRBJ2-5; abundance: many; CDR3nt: TGTGCCAGCAGCTTAGGGGTTTGGCGGGGAGGGGAGACCCAGTACTTC; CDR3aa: CASSLGVWRGGETQYF
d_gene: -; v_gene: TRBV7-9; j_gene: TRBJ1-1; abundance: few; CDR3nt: TGTGCCAGCAGCTTAGTGGCCGGCACTGAAGCTTTCTTT; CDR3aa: CASSLVAGTEAFF
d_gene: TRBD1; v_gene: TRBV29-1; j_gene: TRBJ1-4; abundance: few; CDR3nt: TGCAGCGGTGGACAGGGGGATAATGAAAAACTGTTTTTT; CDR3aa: CSGGQGDNEKLFF
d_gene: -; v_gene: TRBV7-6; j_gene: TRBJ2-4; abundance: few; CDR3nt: TGTGCCAGCTCCTATAACAGGGACGGAGGAAACATTCAGTACTTC; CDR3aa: CASSYNRDGGNIQYF
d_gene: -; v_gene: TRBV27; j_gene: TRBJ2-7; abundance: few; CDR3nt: TGTGCCAGCAGTTTGGTTCCGTACTCAACCTACGAGCAGTACTTC; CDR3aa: CASSLVPYSTYEQYF
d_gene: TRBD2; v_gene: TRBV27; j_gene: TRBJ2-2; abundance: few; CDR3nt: TGTGCCAGCAGTCCGACCACTAGCGGGGTCACCGGGGAGCTGTTTTTT; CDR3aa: CASSPTTSGVTGELFF
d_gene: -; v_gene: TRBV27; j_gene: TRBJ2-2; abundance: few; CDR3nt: TGTGCCAGCAGTTTATCGGACAGCAACACCGGGGAGCTGTTTTTT; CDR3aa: CASSLSDSNTGELFF
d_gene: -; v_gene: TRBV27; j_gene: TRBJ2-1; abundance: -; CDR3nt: TGTGCCAGCAGTGTAAATGGGGCAGTTGAGCAGTTCTTC; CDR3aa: CASSVNGAVEQFF
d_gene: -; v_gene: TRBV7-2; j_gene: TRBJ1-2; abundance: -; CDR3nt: TGTGCCAGCAGAACAGGGTTCGAGGGCTACACCTTC; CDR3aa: CASRTGFEGYTF
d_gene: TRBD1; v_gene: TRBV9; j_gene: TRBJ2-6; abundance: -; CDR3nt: TGTGCCAGCAGCTCCAGGACAGGGAACTTCTCTGGGGCCAACGTCCTGACTTTC; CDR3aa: CASSSRTGNFSGANVLTF
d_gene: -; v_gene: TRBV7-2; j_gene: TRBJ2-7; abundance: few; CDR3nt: TGTGCCAGCAGCTTAGGGGGCCCAGGGTACGAGCAGTACTTC; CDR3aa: CASSLGGPGYEQYF
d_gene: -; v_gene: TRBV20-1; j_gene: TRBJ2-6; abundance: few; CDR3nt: TGCAGTGCTAGGAGAGCGGTTTTCTCTGGGGCCAACGTCCTGACTTTC; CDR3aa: CSARRAVFSGANVLTF
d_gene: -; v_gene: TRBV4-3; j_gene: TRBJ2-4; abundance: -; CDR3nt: TGCGCCAGCAGCCAAGATCTCCCCGGGACTCCGAACATTCAGTACTTC; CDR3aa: CASSQDLPGTPNIQYF
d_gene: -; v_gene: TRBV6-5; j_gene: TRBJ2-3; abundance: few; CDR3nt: TGTGCCAGCAGTTACGGGGGCAGGCCGACAGATACGCAGTATTTT; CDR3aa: CASSYGGRPTDTQYF
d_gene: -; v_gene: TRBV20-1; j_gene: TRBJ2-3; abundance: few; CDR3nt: TGCAGTGCTAGAGATGGGCGTGAATCTTCTTTT; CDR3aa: CSARDGRESSF
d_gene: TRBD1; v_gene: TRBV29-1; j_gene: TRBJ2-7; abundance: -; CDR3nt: TGCAGCGTTACAAGACAGGGCCGCTACGAGCAGTACTTC; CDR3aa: CSVTRQGRYEQYF
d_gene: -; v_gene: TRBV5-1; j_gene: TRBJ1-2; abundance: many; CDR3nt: TGCGCCAGCGCCGACCAAACAGGGAACTATGGCTACACCTTC; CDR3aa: CASADQTGNYGYTF